The 22 T cell receptor beta chains in this list originate from one sample, sequenced in a study of T cell repertoires in aging, cancer and after chemotherapy. TCR beta rearrangements were amplified from peripheral blood genomic DNA. Rearranged V-D-J TRB sequences were amplified with a mixed TRB-A/B primer pool. In TCRdb, the multiplex PCR reads were re-called with MiXCR into one record per CDR3 protein. The repertoire includes around 9,200 distinct CDR3 sequences, 33% of them detected once, and around 13% sits in the top ten. Sequencing was carried out using blood. The source is a human donor in good health. The donor label of this sample is uncertain.

By its share, this clonotype is medium-sized (0.01 to 0.1%). The gene calls are TRBV6-2 or TRBV6-3 and TRBJ1-2; D unclear. The germline V gene encodes CDR1 MNHEY and CDR2 SVGEGT. This CDR3 comprises 14 residues. V was pared by 9 bases and J by 4 bases, with 18 bases between. The DNA of the CDR3 is TGTGCCAGTCACCTCGGGCCTTCCAGCTATGGCTACACCTTC. Protein: CASHLGPSSYGYTF.

The rearrangement links TRBV30 to TRBJ1-2; D may be TRBD1 (5 bases). V was trimmed by 2 bases and J by 4 bases, leaving 11 bases between them. The CDR3 loop spans 13 amino acids. Germline V gene data show CDR1 as GTSNPN and CDR2 as SVGIG (reference sequence). In DNA form, the CDR3 reads TGTGCCTGGAGTCCTCCGGACACCTATGGCTACACCTTC. Its protein product is CAWSPPDTYGYTF.

The CDR3 DNA sequence: TGCGCCAGCAGCTTGCCGTCTCGCACAGATACGCAGTATTTT. It encodes CASSLPSRTDTQYF. V is TRBV5-1 and J is TRBJ2-3; the D is unclear. Trimming removed 1 base at V and 1 base at J, with 7 bases between. Germline values: CDR1 SGHRS, CDR2 YFSETQ. CDR3 length equals 14 residues. The variable domain in full, completed from reference TRBV5-1 and TRBJ2-3, reads KAGVTQTPRYLIKTRGQQVTLSCSPISGHRSVSWYQQTPGQGLQFLFEYFSETQRNKGNFPGRFSGRQFSNSRSEMNVSTLELGDSALYLCASSLPSRTDTQYFGPGTRLTVL.

This clonotype is classed as medium-sized. V and J are TRBV29-1 and TRBJ2-4; 7 bases are a match to TRBD1. Losses at the gene ends were 4 bases for V and 9 bases for J; bases not matched to a gene: 9. CDR3 length equals 13 residues. Germline V gene sequence: CDR1 SQVTM, CDR2 ANQGSEA. In DNA form, the CDR3 reads TGCAGCGTTGGGACAGGCGACTGGGGCATTCAGTACTTC. It yields the protein CSVGTGDWGIQYF. The complete variable domain, with remaining parts taken from reference TRBV29-1 and TRBJ2-4, reads SAVISQKPSRDICQRGTSLTIQCQVDSQVTMMFWYRQQPGQSLTLIATANQGSEATYESGFVIDKFPISRPNLTFSTLTVSNMSPEDSSIYLCSVGTGDWGIQYFGAGTRLSVL.

This clonotype has just a few counts. V and J are TRBV27 and TRBJ1-5, with 10 bases matching TRBD1. Germline CDR1 and CDR2: MNHEY and SMNVEV (reference sequence). The CDR3 loop spans 15 amino acids. V lost 6 bases and J lost 4; bases outside the gene matches: 6. The CDR3 sequence is CASSYTGQGNQPQHF. The CDR3 nucleotides read TGTGCCAGCAGCTATACGGGACAGGGGAATCAGCCCCAGCATTTT.

The chain links TRBV27 to TRBJ2-1, with TRBD2 matching over 11 bases. The CDR3 runs 15 residues. V was clipped by 6 bases and J by 9 bases; unmatched bases: 10. In germline, CDR1 is MNHEY, CDR2 SMNVEV (reference sequence). The chain's CDR3 is CASSASGGTPGEQFF. The CDR3 DNA reads TGTGCCAGCAGCGCTAGCGGGGGGACACCGGGTGAGCAGTTCTTC.

The gene calls are TRBV5-5 and TRBJ1-3, with D tentatively TRBD1 (6 bases). The length of the CDR3 is 16 residues. Germline CDR1 is SGHKS and CDR2 is YYEKEE (reference sequence). Trimming left V 0 bases short and J 4 bases short, with 14 bases between. The chain's CDR3 is CASSLGPGAYGNTIYF. Here the CDR3 DNA reads TGTGCCAGCAGCTTGGGACCGGGGGCGTACGGAAACACCATATATTTT.

V usage is TRBV6-2 or TRBV6-3 and J usage is TRBJ2-7; D gene unclear. Trimming stripped 6 bases from V and 2 bases from J, with 11 bases between. CDR1 and CDR2 (germline): MNHEY, SVGEGT. The CDR3 runs 13 residues. The CDR3 region is CASRRSLAYEQYF. The CDR3 DNA reads TGTGCCAGCAGAAGAAGTCTGGCCTACGAGCAGTACTTC.

The chain carries TRBV6-5 and TRBJ1-2; no clear D. The CDR3 contains 13 residues. The V end lost 2 bases, the J end lost 4 bases, and 8 bases lay between the germline ends. Germline lookup yields CDR1 MNHEY and CDR2 SVGAGI. The CDR3 region is CASSYRDSYGYTF. The CDR3 DNA follows: TGTGCCAGCAGTTACAGGGATTCCTATGGCTACACCTTC.

This chain connects TRBV6-1 to TRBJ1-2; D gene ambiguous. Per germline, CDR1 MNHNS and CDR2 SASEGT. The CDR3 loop spans 14 amino acids. V lost 3 bases, J lost 3 bases, and 11 bases lay in between. Here the CDR3 reads CASSETANHYGYTF. The CDR3 DNA reads TGTGCCAGCAGTGAGACTGCGAACCACTATGGCTACACCTTC.

The chain recombines TRBV6-6 with TRBJ1-3; possibly TRBD1 for D (6 bases). Trimming stripped 0 bases from V and 1 base from J, with 7 bases between. CDR3 length: 15 amino acids. Germline CDR1 and CDR2: MNHNY and SVGAGI (reference sequence). The CDR3 sequence is CASSYSQGSGNTIYF. In nucleotides, the CDR3 is TGTGCCAGCAGTTACTCGCAGGGGTCTGGAAACACCATATATTTT.

The chain links TRBV5-4 to TRBJ2-7; D gene ambiguous. Per the germline V gene, CDR1 is SGHNT and CDR2 is YYREEE (reference sequence). Trimming shortened V by 2 bases and J by 2 bases, and 14 bases separated the two germline ends. The CDR3 runs 15 residues. The CDR3 region has the DNA TGTGCCAGCAGCTTTGACTCCCGCCCAGCCTACGAGCAGTACTTC. It yields the protein CASSFDSRPAYEQYF.

This clonotype turned up a few times. The chain joins TRBV10-3 to TRBJ1-6, with unresolved D. The CDR3 runs to 13 residues. The V gene lost 8 bases and the J gene lost 8 bases, with 13 bases spanning the gap. Per germline, CDR1 ENHRY and CDR2 SYGVKD. The CDR3 protein is CAISAIRDSPLHF. CDR3 nucleotides: TGTGCCATCTCTGCCATAAGGGATTCACCCCTCCACTTT.

Comments on this clonotype: Since no conserved phenylalanine or tryptophan closes the CDR3, a read error is the likely cause. CDR3 loop: CAWSVGSSGDTQYS. The CDR3 DNA follows: TGTGCCTGGAGTGTGGGTTCCTCTGGAGATACGCAGTATTCT. The chain employs TRBV30 and TRBJ2-3; D gene ambiguous. V shed 0 bases and J shed 5 bases, with 12 bases lying between them. This CDR3 region has 14 residues. Germline V gene lookup returns CDR1 GTSNPN and CDR2 SVGIG (reference sequence).

This clonotype is categorized as medium-sized. The V call is TRBV29-1, the J call TRBJ2-7, with TRBD1 matching over 8 bases. The CDR3 totals 13 residues. V shed 6 bases and J 5 bases; nucleotides not matched to a gene: 9. Per the germline V gene, CDR1 is SQVTM and CDR2 is ANQGSEA. The CDR3 protein is CSVPADRADEQYF. The CDR3 DNA reads TGCAGCGTCCCCGCGGACAGGGCCGACGAGCAGTACTTC.

The chain couples TRBV12-3 or TRBV12-4 to TRBJ1-6, with D unresolved. The CDR3 totals 12 residues. The ends were cut back, 7 bases at V and 6 bases at J, with 7 bases in the middle. CDR3 amino acids: CASNQPNSPLHF. CDR3 nucleotide sequence: TGTGCCAGCAACCAGCCTAATTCACCCCTCCACTTT.

The gene calls are TRBV6-5 and TRBJ2-3; possibly TRBD1 or TRBD2 for D (9 bases each). Trimming pared 4 bases from V and 6 bases from J, leaving 23 bases between. This CDR3 region has 17 residues. CDR1 is MNHEY and CDR2 is SVGAGI in the germline V gene. DNA for the CDR3: TGTGCCAGCAGTTTATACAGGGGGCTAGCGGGGACGGATACGCAGTATTTT. It codes for CASSLYRGLAGTDTQYF.

This clonotype was picked up a small number of times. The genes are TRBV5-1 and TRBJ2-3; no clear D. This CDR3 spans 12 amino acids. Between the trimmed V and J ends, which lost 0 bases and 5 bases, there was a span of 4 bases. Per germline, CDR1 SGHRS and CDR2 YFSETQ. CDR3 sequence (DNA): TGCGCCAGCAGCTTGGAGGGAGATACGCAGTATTTT. It is translated as CASSLEGDTQYF. Full variable domain (missing parts from reference TRBV5-1 and TRBJ2-3): KAGVTQTPRYLIKTRGQQVTLSCSPISGHRSVSWYQQTPGQGLQFLFEYFSETQRNKGNFPGRFSGRQFSNSRSEMNVSTLELGDSALYLCASSLEGDTQYFGPGTRLTVL.

The rearrangement joins TRBV7-2 to TRBJ1-4; 7 bases are a match to TRBD1. The ends lost 5 bases at V and 3 bases at J; junction bases unmatched: 9. The CDR3 is 16 amino acids. Germline values: CDR1 SGHTA, CDR2 FQGNSA. CDR3 region: CASSPVGGIANEKLFF. The CDR3 nucleotides read TGTGCCAGCAGCCCAGTAGGGGGCATAGCTAATGAAAAACTGTTTTTT.

The chain is built from TRBV12-3 or TRBV12-4 and TRBJ2-1; D is unresolved. Trimming stripped 3 bases from V and 14 bases from J, with 11 bases between. This CDR3 has 11 residues. The CDR3 nucleotides are TGTGCCAGCAGTTTGTCTGGCGTTGAGTTCTTC. Translation: CASSLSGVEFF.

As DNA, the CDR3 is TGTGCCAGTAGTTTACAGGGGGGGAACACTGAAGCTTTCTTT. It yields the protein CASSLQGGNTEAFF. The genes are TRBV19 and TRBJ1-1; 8 bases match TRBD1. Germline-derived CDR1 and CDR2 are LNHDA and SQIVND (reference sequence). CDR3 size: 14 residues. The J segment lost 1 base and the V segment lost 5 bases, leaving 3 bases of the junction unmatched.

The chain employs TRBV27 and TRBJ2-7; 14 bases align to TRBD2. The CDR3 is made up of 16 amino acids. J gave up 5 bases and V 3 bases, and 6 bases lay outside the gene matches. Germline CDR1 and CDR2: MNHEY and SMNVEV (reference sequence). CDR3 region: CASSFHGLAGGDEQYF. The CDR3 region has the DNA TGTGCCAGCAGTTTTCACGGACTAGCGGGGGGCGACGAGCAGTACTTC.